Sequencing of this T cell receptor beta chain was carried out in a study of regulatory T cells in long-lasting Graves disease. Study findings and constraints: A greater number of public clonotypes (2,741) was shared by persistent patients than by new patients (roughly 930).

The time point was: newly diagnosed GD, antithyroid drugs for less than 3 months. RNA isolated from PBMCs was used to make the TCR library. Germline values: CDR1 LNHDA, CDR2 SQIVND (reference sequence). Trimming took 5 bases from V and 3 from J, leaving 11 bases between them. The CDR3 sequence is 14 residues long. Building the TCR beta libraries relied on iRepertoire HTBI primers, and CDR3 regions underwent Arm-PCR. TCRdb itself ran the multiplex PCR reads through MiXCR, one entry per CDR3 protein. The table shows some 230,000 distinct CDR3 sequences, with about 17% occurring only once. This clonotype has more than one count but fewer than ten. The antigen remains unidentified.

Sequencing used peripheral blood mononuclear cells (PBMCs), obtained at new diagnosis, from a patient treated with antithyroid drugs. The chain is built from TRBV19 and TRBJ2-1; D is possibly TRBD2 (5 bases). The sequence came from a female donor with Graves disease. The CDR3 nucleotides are TGTGCCAGTAGTTTCGGGATGAACTACAATGAGCAGTTCTTC. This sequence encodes CASSFGMNYNEQFF.